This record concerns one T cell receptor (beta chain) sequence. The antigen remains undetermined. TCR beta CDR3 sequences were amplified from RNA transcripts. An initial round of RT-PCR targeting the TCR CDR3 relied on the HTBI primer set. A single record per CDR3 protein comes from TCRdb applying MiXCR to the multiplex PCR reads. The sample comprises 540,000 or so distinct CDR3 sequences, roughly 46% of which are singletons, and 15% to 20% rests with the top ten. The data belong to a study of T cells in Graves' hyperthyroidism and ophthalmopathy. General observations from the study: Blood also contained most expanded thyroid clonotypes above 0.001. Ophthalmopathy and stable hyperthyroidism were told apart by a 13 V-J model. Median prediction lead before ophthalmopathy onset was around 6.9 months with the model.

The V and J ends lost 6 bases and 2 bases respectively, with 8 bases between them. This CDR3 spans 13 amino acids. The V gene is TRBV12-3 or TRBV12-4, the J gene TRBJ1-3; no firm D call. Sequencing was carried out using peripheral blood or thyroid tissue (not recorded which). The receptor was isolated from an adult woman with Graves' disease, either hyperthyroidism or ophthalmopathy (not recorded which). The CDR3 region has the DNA TGTGCCAGCAGAATCGCCGCTGGAAACACCATATATTTT. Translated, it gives CASRIAAGNTIYF.